The 8 T cell receptor beta chains reported below all come from one sample, sequenced in a study of early stage breast cancer tumors. Measured with immunoSEQ multiplex PCR; TCRdb has only the in-frame clones, and not every one. The repertoire holds around 48,000 clones, around 90% seen once, with roughly 5% in the top ten. The material sequenced was blood. These receptors all come from a person aged 70 to 79 with breast cancer.

The rearrangement uses TRBV30 and TRBJ1-2, with TRBD1 as a possible D gene (6 bases). Germline V gene lookup returns CDR1 GTSNPN and CDR2 SVGIG (reference sequence). The CDR3 runs 13 residues. Between the trimmed V and J ends, which lost 4 bases and 4 bases, there was a span of 13 bases. Here the CDR3 reads CAWKQGPSYGYTF. In DNA form, the CDR3 reads TGTGCCTGGAAACAGGGCCCCTCCTATGGCTACACCTTC.

V usage is TRBV19 and J usage is TRBJ1-5, with D possibly TRBD1 on 5 matching bases. V lost 3 bases and J 0 bases, leaving 12 bases between the germline ends. The CDR3 covers 16 residues. Germline V gene sequence: CDR1 LNHDA, CDR2 SQIVND (reference sequence). The CDR3, as DNA: TGTGCCAGTAGTATTCGAGCAGGGAATAGCAATCAGCCCCAGCATTTT. Residues: CASSIRAGNSNQPQHF.

Worth noting for this clone: It is unclear where the CDR3 begins or ends on the DNA, so no DNA is shown, and the CDR3 is as TCRdb lists it. The rearrangement uses TRBV5-5 and TRBJ1-2; the listed D gene, TRBD1, was not tested against the DNA. Looked up from germline, CDR1 is SGHKS and CDR2 is YYEKEE (reference sequence). The CDR3 numbers 13 amino acids, ends counted. CDR3: CASSFAVGQGASF.

This chain connects TRBV27 to TRBJ2-7, with a weak D call TRBD1 (6 bases). The CDR3 loop spans 17 amino acids. V gave up 5 bases and J gave up 2 bases, with 22 bases separating them. Looked up from germline, CDR1 is MNHEY and CDR2 is SMNVEV (reference sequence). The CDR3 sequence: CASSPSRDIWAPYEQYF. CDR3 bases: TGTGCCAGCAGTCCCTCCAGGGACATCTGGGCCCCCTACGAGCAGTACTTC.

This clone has only a few counts. The CDR3 DNA is TGTGCCAGTAGTCTTGCCGAGGCTGGAAACACCATATATTTT. Its protein is CASSLAEAGNTIYF. The chain has TRBV19 and TRBJ1-3; D remains unclear. V lost 5 bases and J lost 2, with 10 bases in between. The CDR3 has 14 amino acids. The V gene's germline CDR1 is LNHDA and CDR2 SQIVND (reference sequence).

The chain recombines TRBV6-5 with TRBJ1-6; D not resolved. The germline V gene encodes CDR1 MNHEY and CDR2 SVGAGI. This CDR3 comprises 14 residues. With 7 bases removed from V and 7 bases from J, the gap between germline ends came to 14 bases. CDR3 protein: CASKPSQQNSPLHF. The CDR3, as DNA: TGTGCCAGCAAACCTAGCCAACAGAATTCACCCCTCCACTTT.

The chain employs TRBV19 and TRBJ2-5; the D gene is possibly TRBD1 (5 bases). The end of the DNA is better explained by TRBJ2-7, so the J call may be wrong. The CDR3 covers 14 residues. Germline CDR1 is LNHDA and CDR2 is SQIVND (reference sequence). CDR3 sequence: CASSKGFFAYEQYF. In nucleotides, the CDR3 is TGTGCCAGTAGTAAGGGGTTCTTCGCCTACGAGCAGTACTTC.

Here the CDR3 reads CASSETGYYEQYF. DNA of the CDR3: TGCGCCAGCAGTGAAACAGGGTACTACGAGCAGTACTTC. The V and J genes are TRBV10-2 and TRBJ2-7; D may be TRBD1 (6 bases). The ends were cut back, 3 bases at V and 3 bases at J, with 9 bases in the middle. Germline V gene lookup returns CDR1 WSHSY and CDR2 SAAADI. The CDR3 has 13 residues.